One sample yielded the 20 T cell receptor beta chains listed below, sequenced in a study of shared clonotypes between healthy human individuals. The protocol was immunoSEQ multiplex PCR, while the TCRdb copy is restricted to in-frame clones and leaves out a portion. The profile shows 2 million to 2.5 million clones, under 95% of them singletons. The sequencing sample was made of naive CD4+ T cells from PBMCs. Subset: CD45RA+ positively selected. These receptor sequences come from a man aged 18 to 29 in good health. Some clones in this sample may be carry-over from other donors' samples.

The rearrangement links TRBV5-4 to TRBJ2-5; a possible D gene is TRBD1 (5 bases). CDR1 and CDR2 (germline): SGHNT, YYREEE (reference sequence). Trimming left V 9 bases short and J 4 bases short, with 13 bases between. The CDR3 length is 12 residues. The CDR3 region is CAIDDRGETQYF. The CDR3 DNA is TGTGCCATCGACGATAGGGGAGAGACCCAGTACTTC.

The genes are TRBV5-1 and TRBJ2-1, with 9 bases identical to TRBD2. This CDR3 comprises 16 residues. Per germline, CDR1 SGHRS and CDR2 YFSETQ. V lost 1 base to trimming and J lost 4 bases; unmatched junction nucleotides: 6. CDR3 sequence reads: CASSLIAGGRYNEQFF. In nucleotides, the CDR3 is TGCGCCAGCAGCTTGATCGCGGGAGGGCGTTACAATGAGCAGTTCTTC.

J is TRBJ2-7 and V is TRBV5-1, with TRBD1 as a possible D gene (5 bases). Trimming took 0 bases from V and 1 from J, leaving 23 bases between them. The germline CDR1 and CDR2 sequences are SGHRS and YFSETQ. The CDR3 runs 19 residues. This CDR3 reads CASSLDTRQTLKGSYEQYF. Written as DNA, the CDR3 is TGCGCCAGCAGCTTGGATACGAGACAGACCTTAAAGGGATCCTACGAGCAGTACTTC.

The J gene is TRBJ2-1, the V gene TRBV5-1; 9 bases match TRBD1. Germline lookup yields CDR1 SGHRS and CDR2 YFSETQ. V lost 4 bases to trimming and J lost 0 bases; unmatched junction nucleotides: 5. The CDR3 covers 16 residues. The CDR3 loop reads CASSGGTGNSYNEQFF. DNA of the CDR3: TGCGCCAGCAGCGGGGGGACAGGGAACTCCTACAATGAGCAGTTCTTC.

This sequence joins TRBV9 and TRBJ1-2; D uncertain. The CDR3 has 13 amino acids. Trimming stripped 0 bases from V and 3 bases from J, with 6 bases between. Germline CDR1 is SGDLS and CDR2 is YYNGEE. CDR3 loop: CASSVVPDYGYTF. The CDR3 DNA follows: TGTGCCAGCAGCGTAGTCCCAGACTATGGCTACACCTTC.

J is TRBJ2-1 and V is TRBV7-3; D is ambiguous. The ends were cut back, 4 bases at V and 1 base at J, with 17 bases in the middle. There are 17 residues in the CDR3. From germline, CDR1 is SGHTA and CDR2 FQGTGA. The CDR3 here is CASSSFGRAPSYNEQFF. As DNA, the CDR3 is TGTGCCAGCAGCTCATTTGGAAGAGCGCCGTCCTACAATGAGCAGTTCTTC. Using reference TRBV7-3 and TRBJ2-1 for the parts outside the CDR3, the full variable domain is GAGVSQTPSNKVTEKGKYVELRCDPISGHTALYWYRQSLGQGPEFLIYFQGTGAADDSGLPNDRFFAVRPEGSVSTLKIQRTERGDSAVYLCASSSFGRAPSYNEQFFGPGTRLTVL.

Remarks on this clone: The sample contains more than one DNA sequence encoding this CDR3. The chain carries TRBV28 and TRBJ2-1, with D perhaps being TRBD1 or TRBD2 (6 bases each). The CDR3 contains 13 residues. The V gene's germline CDR1 is MDHEN and CDR2 SYDVKM. Trimming left V 9 bases short and J 3 bases short, with 12 bases between. The CDR3 spells CASIRGDYNEQFF. DNA of the CDR3: TGTGCCAGTATAAGGGGGGACTACAATGAGCAGTTCTTC.

The rearrangement joins TRBV6-1 to TRBJ2-5; no firm D call. Germline V gives CDR1 MNHNS, CDR2 SASEGT. Trimming shortened V by 8 bases and J by 0 bases, and 7 bases separated the two germline ends. CDR3 length: 12 amino acids. The CDR3 protein is CASATHQETQYF. CDR3 nucleotides: TGTGCCAGCGCGACCCACCAAGAGACCCAGTACTTC.

About this clone: This CDR3 is also generated by other DNA sequences in the sample. V and J are TRBV5-1 and TRBJ2-3; 10 bases agree with TRBD2. With 0 bases clipped from V and 4 bases from J, the junction kept 2 bases outside the gene matches. The CDR3 extends over 15 amino acids. The germline V gene encodes CDR1 SGHRS and CDR2 YFSETQ. The CDR3 bases are TGCGCCAGCAGCTTGGCAGCGGGAGGGGCAGATACGCAGTATTTT. This sequence encodes CASSLAAGGADTQYF.

This chain joins TRBV30 and TRBJ1-1; possibly TRBD1 for D (5 bases). The CDR3 extends over 13 amino acids. Germline V gene lookup returns CDR1 GTSNPN and CDR2 SVGIG (reference sequence). Trimming stripped 1 base from V and 0 bases from J, with 6 bases between. In DNA, the CDR3 is TGTGCCTGGAGTGCGGGGGTGAACACTGAAGCTTTCTTT. This codes for CAWSAGVNTEAFF.

This clone was detected only once. The V and J genes are TRBV4-1 and TRBJ1-5, with D maybe TRBD1 (6 bases). Germline V lookup: CDR1 MGHRA, CDR2 YSYEKL. V was clipped by 1 base and J by 7 bases, with 17 bases between them. The CDR3 runs 16 residues. The CDR3 here is CASSQVGGGRGQPQHF. CDR3 coding DNA: TGCGCCAGCAGCCAAGTCGGAGGGGGGAGAGGCCAGCCCCAGCATTTT.

CDR3 protein: CASSELTVPYEQYF. CDR3 coding DNA: TGTGCCAGCAGCGAACTGACAGTACCCTACGAGCAGTACTTC. The genes are TRBV11-2 and TRBJ2-7; possibly TRBD1 for D (5 bases). This CDR3 is 14 amino acids long. V lost 5 bases and J 2 bases, leaving 13 bases between the germline ends. Germline lookup yields CDR1 SGHAT and CDR2 FQNNGV.

The chain has TRBV5-6 and TRBJ2-3; 10 bases map to TRBD2. The length of the CDR3 is 15 residues. After removal of 4 bases from V and 0 bases from J, the junction contained 2 bases not matched to a gene. Germline V gene lookup returns CDR1 SGHDT and CDR2 YYEEEE. The CDR3 DNA reads as TGTGCCAGCAGCAAGACTAGCGGGAGCACAGATACGCAGTATTTT. It codes for CASSKTSGSTDTQYF.

V is TRBV5-6 and J is TRBJ1-2; the D is unclear. V was clipped by 4 bases and J by 13 bases, with 17 bases between them. The length of the CDR3 is 12 residues. Germline assignment: CDR1 SGHDT and CDR2 YYEEEE. CDR3: CASSPDRAGLTF. DNA of the CDR3: TGTGCCAGCAGCCCGGATCGGGCCGGCCTCACCTTC.

The rearrangement joins TRBV6-6 to TRBJ1-5; D gene uncertain. The V end was cut by 2 bases, the J end by 9 bases, with 11 bases between. The CDR3 spans 13 residues. Germline CDR1 reads MNHNY; CDR2 reads SVGAGI (reference sequence). The CDR3 DNA is TGTGCCAGCAGTTACAATGAGCGTCGGCCCCAGCATTTT. Translated, it gives CASSYNERRPQHF.

The chain employs TRBV28 and TRBJ2-7, with TRBD1 matching over 10 bases. Germline lookup yields CDR1 MDHEN and CDR2 SYDVKM. This CDR3 is built from 15 residues. V shed 4 bases, J shed 4 bases, and the junction held 7 bases outside the gene matches. The CDR3 is CASSSPGQGMYEQYF. The CDR3 DNA reads TGTGCCAGCAGTTCCCCGGGACAGGGGATGTACGAGCAGTACTTC.

This clone was seen just once. This rearrangement joins TRBV10-3 to TRBJ1-4; 7 bases match TRBD1. V shed 0 bases and J 2 bases; nucleotides not matched to a gene: 12. Germline assignment: CDR1 ENHRY and CDR2 SYGVKD. The CDR3 totals 19 residues. CDR3 amino acids: CAISESRGQHDGTNEKLFF. DNA for the CDR3: TGTGCCATCAGTGAGTCGAGGGGACAGCATGACGGCACTAATGAAAAACTGTTTTTT.

The V call is TRBV5-6, the J call TRBJ2-5; no clear D. The V end lost 0 bases, the J end lost 7 bases, and 7 bases lay between the germline ends. The CDR3 has 12 residues. Germline CDR1 is SGHDT and CDR2 is YYEEEE. CDR3 protein: CASSLGAGTQYF. CDR3 DNA: TGTGCCAGCAGCTTGGGGGCCGGGACCCAGTACTTC.

This chain uses TRBV28 with TRBJ1-1; 7 nucleotides agree with TRBD1. With 5 bases clipped from V and 0 bases from J, the junction kept 9 bases outside the gene matches. Germline loops: CDR1 MDHEN, CDR2 SYDVKM. CDR3 length equals 16 residues. CDR3 residues: CASSGGGGGVNTEAFF. The CDR3 coding sequence is TGTGCCAGCAGTGGGGGAGGGGGCGGAGTGAACACTGAAGCTTTCTTT.

The chain's CDR3 is CASRNRGSTSTDTQYF. The DNA of the CDR3 is TGTGCCAGTAGGAACCGCGGGTCCACTAGCACAGATACGCAGTATTTT. This sequence joins TRBV19 and TRBJ2-3, with D tentatively TRBD2 (5 bases). Germline V gene data show CDR1 as LNHDA and CDR2 as SQIVND (reference sequence). The V gene lost 6 bases and the J gene lost 0 bases, with 16 bases spanning the gap. The CDR3 extends over 16 amino acids.